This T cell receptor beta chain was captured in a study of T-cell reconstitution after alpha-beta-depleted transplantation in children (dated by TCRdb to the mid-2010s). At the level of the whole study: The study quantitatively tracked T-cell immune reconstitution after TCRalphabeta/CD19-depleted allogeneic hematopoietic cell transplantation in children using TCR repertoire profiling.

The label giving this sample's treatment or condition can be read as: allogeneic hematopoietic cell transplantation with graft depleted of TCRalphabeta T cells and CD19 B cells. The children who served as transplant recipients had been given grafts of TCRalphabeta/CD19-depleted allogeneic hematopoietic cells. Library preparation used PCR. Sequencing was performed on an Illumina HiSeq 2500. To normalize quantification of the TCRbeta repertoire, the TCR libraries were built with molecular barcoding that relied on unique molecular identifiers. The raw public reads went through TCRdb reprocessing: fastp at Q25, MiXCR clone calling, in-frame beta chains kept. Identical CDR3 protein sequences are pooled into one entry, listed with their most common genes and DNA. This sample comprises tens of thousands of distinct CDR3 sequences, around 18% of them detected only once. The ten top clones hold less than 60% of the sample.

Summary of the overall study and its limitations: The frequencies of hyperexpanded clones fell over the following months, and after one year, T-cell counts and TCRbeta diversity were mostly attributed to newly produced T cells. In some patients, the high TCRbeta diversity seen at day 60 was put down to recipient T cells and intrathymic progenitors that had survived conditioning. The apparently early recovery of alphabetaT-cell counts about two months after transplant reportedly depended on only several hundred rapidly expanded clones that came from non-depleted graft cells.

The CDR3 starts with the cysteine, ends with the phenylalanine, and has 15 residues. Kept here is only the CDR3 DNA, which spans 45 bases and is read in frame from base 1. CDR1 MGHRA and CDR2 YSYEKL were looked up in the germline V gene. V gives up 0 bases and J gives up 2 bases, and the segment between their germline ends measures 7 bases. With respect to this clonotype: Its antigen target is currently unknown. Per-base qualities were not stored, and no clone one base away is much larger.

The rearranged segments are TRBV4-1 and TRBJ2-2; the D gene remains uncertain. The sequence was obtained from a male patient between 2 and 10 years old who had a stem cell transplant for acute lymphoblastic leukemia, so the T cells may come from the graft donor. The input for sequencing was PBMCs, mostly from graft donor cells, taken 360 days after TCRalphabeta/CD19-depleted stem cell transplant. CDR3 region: CASSQDAHNTGELFF. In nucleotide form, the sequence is TGCGCCAGCAGCCAAGATGCACACAACACCGGGGAGCTGTTTTTT.